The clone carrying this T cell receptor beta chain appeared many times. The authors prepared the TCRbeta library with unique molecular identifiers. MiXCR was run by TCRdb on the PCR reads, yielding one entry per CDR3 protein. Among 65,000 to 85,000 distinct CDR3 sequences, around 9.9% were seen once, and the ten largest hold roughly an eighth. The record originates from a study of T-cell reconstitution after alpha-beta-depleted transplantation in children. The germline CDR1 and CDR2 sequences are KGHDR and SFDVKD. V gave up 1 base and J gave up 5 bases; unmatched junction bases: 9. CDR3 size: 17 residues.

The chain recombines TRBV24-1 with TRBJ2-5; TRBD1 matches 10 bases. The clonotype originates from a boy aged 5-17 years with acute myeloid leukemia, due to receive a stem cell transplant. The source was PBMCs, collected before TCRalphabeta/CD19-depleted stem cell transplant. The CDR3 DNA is TGTGCCACCAGTGATTTCACGCGGGACAGGGGTCGGGAGACCCAGTACTTC. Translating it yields CATSDFTRDRGRETQYF.